The rows below give T cell receptor beta chains drawn from one sample of a study of cytotoxic CD8 clonotypes in ibrutinib-treated CLL. Generated by immunoSEQ multiplex PCR, the TCRdb table keeps only in-frame clones and is missing some. Found here are 150,000 or so clones, about 80% of them singletons; the top ten hold around 5%. The source was PBMCs, collected after 24 months of ibrutinib treatment. These receptors all come from a human donor with chronic lymphocytic leukemia. Both conserved end residues are part of each CDR3. The D gene is left open where the match is weak. Where a row states a size, it is once, few, many or the class of an expanded clone; other rows omit it.

D gene: NA
J gene: TRBJ1-5
clone size: once
V gene: TRBV18
CDR3 protein: CASSPGQPGINQPQHF
CDR3 DNA: TGTGCCAGCTCACCTGGACAGCCAGGCATCAATCAGCCCCAGCATTTT

D gene: NA
J gene: TRBJ1-1
clone size: few
V gene: TRBV29-1
CDR3 protein: CSVSQVGTEAFF
CDR3 DNA: TGCAGCGTGTCACAAGTTGGCACTGAAGCTTTCTTT

D gene: NA
J gene: TRBJ2-5
clone size: NA
V gene: TRBV10-3
CDR3 protein: CAISDGNQETQYF
CDR3 DNA: TGTGCCATCAGTGATGGGAACCAAGAGACCCAGTACTTC

D gene: NA
J gene: TRBJ1-2
clone size: NA
V gene: TRBV10-3
CDR3 protein: CAIRGRVDYGYTF
CDR3 DNA: TGTGCCATCAGGGGCAGGGTGGACTATGGCTACACCTTC

D gene: TRBD1
J gene: TRBJ1-2
clone size: NA
V gene: TRBV7-2
CDR3 protein: CASSLWGQGYGYTF
CDR3 DNA: TGTGCCAGCAGCTTATGGGGACAGGGTTATGGCTACACCTTC

D gene: NA
J gene: TRBJ1-1
clone size: few
V gene: TRBV5-1
CDR3 protein: CASRQGGNTEAFF
CDR3 DNA: TGCGCCAGCAGACAGGGCGGCAACACTGAAGCTTTCTTT

D gene: NA
J gene: TRBJ1-3
clone size: once
V gene: TRBV7-8
CDR3 protein: CASSLGLHRSGNTIYF
CDR3 DNA: TGTGCCAGCAGCTTAGGCCTTCACCGCTCTGGAAACACCATATATTTT

D gene: NA
J gene: TRBJ1-5
clone size: NA
V gene: TRBV7-8
CDR3 protein: CASSFAGGAQPQHF
CDR3 DNA: TGTGCCAGCAGCTTTGCGGGGGGGGCCCAGCCCCAGCATTTT

D gene: TRBD1
J gene: TRBJ2-2
clone size: NA
V gene: TRBV28
CDR3 protein: CASSFPTGPGELFF
CDR3 DNA: TGTGCCAGCAGTTTCCCGACAGGGCCCGGGGAGCTGTTTTTT

D gene: TRBD2
J gene: TRBJ2-7
clone size: NA
V gene: TRBV5-1
CDR3 protein: CASSWLAGGEQYF
CDR3 DNA: TGCGCCAGCAGCTGGCTAGCGGGAGGCGAGCAGTACTTC

D gene: NA
J gene: TRBJ2-7
clone size: NA
V gene: TRBV28
CDR3 protein: CASSLGGAPSYEQYF
CDR3 DNA: TGTGCCAGCAGTTTAGGCGGCGCCCCATCCTACGAGCAGTACTTC

D gene: NA
J gene: TRBJ2-2
clone size: NA
V gene: TRBV11-2
CDR3 protein: CASSFLENTGELFF
CDR3 DNA: TGTGCCAGCAGCTTTCTAGAGAACACCGGGGAGCTGTTTTTT

D gene: NA
J gene: TRBJ1-4
clone size: NA
V gene: TRBV5-1
CDR3 protein: CASSVGTASRSEKLFF
CDR3 DNA: TGCGCCAGCAGCGTTGGGACCGCCTCCCGTTCGGAAAAACTGTTTTTT

D gene: NA
J gene: TRBJ2-3
clone size: NA
V gene: TRBV6-1
CDR3 protein: CASRERWDTDTQYF
CDR3 DNA: TGTGCCAGCAGGGAGCGGTGGGACACAGATACGCAGTATTTT

D gene: NA
J gene: TRBJ2-7
clone size: few
V gene: TRBV20-1
CDR3 protein: CSVGTGGLF
CDR3 DNA: TGCAGTGTAGGGACTGGGGGCCTATTC

D gene: NA
J gene: TRBJ1-4
clone size: NA
V gene: TRBV7-9
CDR3 protein: CASPSVTNEKLFF
CDR3 DNA: TGTGCCAGCCCGAGCGTAACTAATGAAAAACTGTTTTTT

D gene: NA
J gene: TRBJ1-4
clone size: NA
V gene: TRBV18
CDR3 protein: CASSPGSTNEKLFF
CDR3 DNA: TGTGCCAGCTCACCGGGGAGCACCAATGAAAAACTGTTTTTT

D gene: NA
J gene: TRBJ1-3
clone size: NA
V gene: TRBV2
CDR3 protein: CASSPEVPSGNTIYF
CDR3 DNA: TGTGCCAGCAGCCCAGAGGTACCCTCTGGAAACACCATATATTTT

D gene: TRBD2
J gene: TRBJ2-3
clone size: once
V gene: TRBV27
CDR3 protein: CASSLWSSGDTQYF
CDR3 DNA: TGTGCCAGCAGTTTATGGTCTAGCGGAGATACGCAGTATTTT

D gene: NA
J gene: TRBJ2-7
clone size: NA
V gene: TRBV4-3
CDR3 protein: CASNPPLLTIYEQYF
CDR3 DNA: TGCGCCAGCAACCCACCGCTACTAACAATCTACGAGCAGTACTTC